Presented here are 7 T cell receptor beta chains from one specimen sequenced in a study of blood T cells in healthy people across ages. Combining a sample-barcoded 5' primer with a J-beta primer mix, a second PCR ran for about 7 to 11 cycles. MiXCR, applied by TCRdb to the 5' RACE reads, yields one record per CDR3 protein. The repertoire holds over 950,000 distinct CDR3 sequences, with roughly half as singletons. Sequences were obtained from blood. These TCRs come from a woman in her sixties in good health.

V usage is TRBV4-3 and J usage is TRBJ2-7; 7 bases are a match to TRBD2. The germline gives CDR1 LGHNA, CDR2 YSLEER. Trimming cost V 0 bases and J 3 bases; bases outside gene matches: 5. The CDR3 has 15 amino acids. The CDR3 nucleotides are TGCGCCAGCAGCCAAGACCAGCGGGGATACTACGAGCAGTACTTC. Its protein product is CASSQDQRGYYEQYF.

V is TRBV25-1 and J is TRBJ2-1; the match to TRBD2 covers 9 bases. The CDR3 consists of 17 residues. Germline V CDR1 and CDR2: MGHDK, SYGVNS. The V gene end was trimmed by 3 bases and the J gene end by 4 bases; junction bases not matched to a gene: 10. CDR3 protein: CASSDGGRALGYNEQFF. In DNA, the CDR3 is TGTGCCAGCAGTGATGGCGGGAGGGCCCTCGGGTACAATGAGCAGTTCTTC.

This clonotype was seen more than once but under ten times. The CDR3 coding sequence is TGCGCCAGCAGCTTGGAGGGAGGGCCCTACAATGAGCAGTTCTTC. Translating gives CASSLEGGPYNEQFF. The chain has TRBV5-1 and TRBJ2-1; 7 bases are a match to TRBD2. After removal of 0 bases from V and 2 bases from J, the junction contained 2 bases not matched to a gene. Looked up from germline, CDR1 is SGHRS and CDR2 is YFSETQ. The CDR3 contains 15 residues.

The gene calls are TRBV5-1 and TRBJ1-2; D possibly corresponds to TRBD1 (5 bases). This CDR3 spans 15 amino acids. Germline V CDR1 and CDR2: SGHRS, YFSETQ. The V end lost 0 bases, the J end lost 8 bases, and 17 bases lay between the germline ends. The CDR3 protein is CASSLAWGPLEGYTF. DNA for the CDR3: TGCGCCAGCAGCTTGGCCTGGGGACCCCTCGAGGGCTACACCTTC. The full variable domain, its missing parts supplied by reference TRBV5-1 and TRBJ1-2, is KAGVTQTPRYLIKTRGQQVTLSCSPISGHRSVSWYQQTPGQGLQFLFEYFSETQRNKGNFPGRFSGRQFSNSRSEMNVSTLELGDSALYLCASSLAWGPLEGYTFGSGTRLTVV.

This chain links TRBV20-1 with TRBJ2-3; the match to TRBD1 covers 8 bases. The ends lost 8 bases at V and 5 bases at J; junction bases unmatched: 12. The CDR3 covers 14 residues. Germline CDR1 reads DFQATT; CDR2 reads SNEGSKA (reference sequence). The CDR3 nucleotides read TGCAGTACTCCGGACAGGGAGGAGGAAGATACGCAGTATTTT. The encoded protein is CSTPDREEEDTQYF.

This clonotype was picked up a small number of times. The chain joins TRBV4-2 to TRBJ1-1; no definite D call. V lost 6 bases, J lost 7 bases, and 9 bases lay in between. The CDR3 is made up of 11 amino acids. Germline assignment: CDR1 LGHNA and CDR2 YNFKEQ. The CDR3 coding sequence is TGTGCCAGCAGTGGTCAGGTTGAAGCTTTCTTT. Translating gives CASSGQVEAFF.

The rearrangement uses TRBV5-1 and TRBJ1-1; the D is unclear. Germline CDR1 is SGHRS and CDR2 is YFSETQ. V lost 4 bases to trimming and J lost 1 base, with 14 bases between them. This CDR3 is built from 15 residues. As DNA, the CDR3 is TGCGCCAGCAGCCCCGGTAGAGCTTCGAACACTGAAGCTTTCTTT. Translation: CASSPGRASNTEAFF.